The rows below give T cell receptor beta chains drawn from one sample of a study of T cells after yellow fever vaccination. From the 5' RACE reads, TCRdb called clonotypes with MiXCR, one entry per CDR3 protein. The sample shows about 320,000 distinct CDR3 sequences, around 4.4% of them seen only once. The sequences come from PBMCs, collected 15 days after the yellow fever booster vaccination. The origin of the receptors is a man in his late teens or twenties who received the YFV17D yellow fever vaccine. Each CDR3 is given with its conserved first and last residue. Each record gives: V gene, J gene, CDR3 protein.

V: TRBV19
J: TRBJ2-1
CDR3: CASSIPGLAFF

V: TRBV4-3
J: TRBJ2-2
CDR3: CASSQDREGRASGELFF

V: TRBV27
J: TRBJ1-1
CDR3: CASRHEADTEAFF

V: TRBV7-8
J: TRBJ1-2
CDR3: CASSLTGDPLHGYTF

V: TRBV20-1
J: TRBJ1-2
CDR3: CSAEGGKNYGYTF

V: TRBV30
J: TRBJ1-5
CDR3: CAWNRDGSNQPQHF

V: TRBV20-1
J: TRBJ2-5
CDR3: CSAPRGAEETQYF

V: TRBV19
J: TRBJ1-2
CDR3: CASSAGSYTF

V: TRBV29-1
J: TRBJ2-1
CDR3: CSVHIRGDGGEQFF

V: TRBV7-2
J: TRBJ2-1
CDR3: CASRNLSSYNEQFF

V: TRBV7-7
J: TRBJ2-1
CDR3: CASSLLPVGARYNEQFF

V: TRBV6-5
J: TRBJ2-5
CDR3: CASSYWARGQETQYF

V: TRBV20-1
J: TRBJ2-7
CDR3: CSACQGLSYEQYF

V: TRBV20-1
J: TRBJ2-5
CDR3: CSASARQQETQYF

V: TRBV5-1
J: TRBJ2-3
CDR3: CASSLSDFFTDTQYF

V: TRBV7-2
J: TRBJ2-3
CDR3: CASSLAGLSTSTDTQYF

V: TRBV20-1
J: TRBJ2-5
CDR3: CSAHRGRARQETQYF

V: TRBV11-2
J: TRBJ1-1
CDR3: CASNLQGGMSTEAFF

V: TRBV5-1
J: TRBJ1-1
CDR3: CASSLEPQPNTEAFF

V: TRBV7-2
J: TRBJ2-4
CDR3: CASSATSGEDIQYF

V: TRBV6-2/TRBV6-3
J: TRBJ2-7
CDR3: CASSLTGRWQYF

V: TRBV7-2
J: TRBJ2-3
CDR3: CASSWWKTDTQYF

V: TRBV5-4
J: TRBJ2-5
CDR3: CASSTQDSGETQYF

V: TRBV18
J: TRBJ2-5
CDR3: CASSSLQGPETQYF

V: TRBV12-3/TRBV12-4
J: TRBJ1-1
CDR3: CASRAEGVEAFF

V: TRBV7-3
J: TRBJ2-5
CDR3: CASSLFGTGGQETQYF

V: TRBV5-1
J: TRBJ1-1
CDR3: CASSFWEGSTEAFF

V: TRBV19
J: TRBJ1-5
CDR3: CASSIWEQPQHF